These 23 T cell receptor beta chains came from one sample sequenced in a study of blood T cell repertoires in COVID-19. Assay: immunoSEQ multiplex PCR; the TCRdb copy retains only in-frame clones and omits some. This repertoire shows almost 250,000 clones, around 87% found once; its top ten account for about 1.6%. The sequenced sample was PBMCs or T cells enriched from blood (not recorded which). The receptors derive from a woman in her forties or fifties who had recovered from COVID-19.

The chain carries TRBV18 and TRBJ1-1; D may be TRBD1 (6 bases). The germline V gene encodes CDR1 KGHSH and CDR2 LQKENI. The CDR3 runs to 14 residues. V lost 3 bases and J lost 3, with 11 bases in between. This CDR3 is CASSPYRDDTEAFF. DNA of the CDR3: TGTGCCAGCTCACCGTACAGGGACGACACTGAAGCTTTCTTT.

The rearrangement joins TRBV27 to TRBJ2-7; tentative D call: TRBD2 (6 bases). The CDR3 sequence is 14 residues long. With 5 bases removed from V and 4 bases from J, the gap between germline ends came to 15 bases. Germline V gives CDR1 MNHEY, CDR2 SMNVEV (reference sequence). Here the CDR3 reads CASSPTGTGYEQYF. CDR3 bases: TGTGCCAGCAGTCCCACCGGGACTGGGTACGAGCAGTACTTC.

The chain links TRBV30 to TRBJ1-2, with 7 bases fitting TRBD1. CDR3 length: 16 amino acids. Germline V gene lookup returns CDR1 GTSNPN and CDR2 SVGIG (reference sequence). Trimming took 2 bases from V and 0 from J; bases not matched to a gene: 9. In nucleotides, the CDR3 is TGTGCCTGGAGTCTACAGGGGCTCCAAGCTAACTATGGCTACACCTTC. Translated, it gives CAWSLQGLQANYGYTF.

The V call is TRBV2, the J call TRBJ2-5, with a weak D call TRBD2 (6 bases). The CDR3 covers 14 residues. Germline V CDR1 and CDR2: SNHLY, FYNNEI. V was pared by 4 bases and J by 3 bases, with 12 bases between. CDR3 sequence: CASSVGGREETQYF. In DNA form, the CDR3 reads TGTGCCAGCAGTGTCGGGGGACGAGAAGAGACCCAGTACTTC.

The chain uses TRBV7-9 and TRBJ1-6; TRBD1 matches at 8 bases. The V gene end was trimmed by 5 bases and the J gene end by 7 bases; junction bases not matched to a gene: 7. The CDR3 is 15 residues long. Germline CDR1 is SEHNR and CDR2 is FQNEAQ (reference sequence). CDR3 bases: TGTGCCAGCAGCGCCGGACAGGGAGGAAATTCACCCCTCCACTTT. It translates to CASSAGQGGNSPLHF.

V gene TRBV27 combines with J gene TRBJ1-1, with D possibly matching TRBD1 (5 bases). Germline CDR1 MNHEY, CDR2 SMNVEV (reference sequence). The CDR3 is made up of 14 amino acids. V was clipped by 2 bases and J by 3 bases, with 10 bases between them. The CDR3 loop is CASSLVLGDTEAFF. In DNA, the CDR3 is TGTGCCAGCAGTTTAGTTCTAGGGGACACTGAAGCTTTCTTT.

The CDR3 here is CASAGDSAYNEQFF. Written as DNA, the CDR3 is TGTGCCAGCGCAGGGGATTCCGCCTACAATGAGCAGTTCTTC. The chain links TRBV25-1 to TRBJ2-1; D possibly corresponds to TRBD1 (6 bases). The V and J ends lost 8 bases and 2 bases respectively, with 13 bases between them. This CDR3 comprises 14 residues. CDR1 and CDR2 (germline): MGHDK, SYGVNS.

V and J are TRBV7-6 and TRBJ2-5; 7 bases align to TRBD1. The CDR3 has 18 amino acids. With 5 bases clipped from V and 3 bases from J, the junction kept 18 bases outside the gene matches. Germline CDR1 is SGHVS and CDR2 is FNYEAQ. This CDR3 is CASSPGPFKTGPKETQYF. In DNA form, the CDR3 reads TGTGCCAGCAGCCCTGGGCCGTTTAAGACAGGGCCAAAAGAGACCCAGTACTTC.

Worth noting for this clone: The junction and the germline gene differ at one end; a read error may be behind it. This chain connects TRBV4-1 to TRBJ1-2; 9 bases map to TRBD1. The CDR3 has 15 amino acids. Germline CDR1 is MGHRA and CDR2 is YSYEKL. The CDR3 is CASSMSGTGYNGHTF. The CDR3 coding sequence is TGCGCCAGCAGCATGTCCGGGACAGGGTACAATGGCCACACCTTC.

This clone has just a few counts. This chain joins TRBV6-5 and TRBJ1-1, with D hard to call. This CDR3 has 15 residues. V lost 0 bases, J lost 7 bases, and 15 bases lay in between. Looked up from germline, CDR1 is MNHEY and CDR2 is SVGAGI. This CDR3 reads CASSYSITGEVEAFF. CDR3 in DNA: TGTGCCAGCAGTTACTCGATAACTGGGGAGGTTGAAGCTTTCTTT.

The chain is built from TRBV5-6 and TRBJ1-1; unclear D gene. V was pared by 0 bases and J by 4 bases, with 13 bases between. The CDR3 runs to 15 residues. Germline V gives CDR1 SGHDT, CDR2 YYEEEE. The CDR3 reads CASSLAAGEGTEAFF. The CDR3, as DNA: TGTGCCAGCAGCTTGGCTGCGGGCGAGGGCACTGAAGCTTTCTTT.

The J gene is TRBJ1-4, the V gene TRBV9, with D perhaps TRBD1 (6 bases). Germline-derived CDR1 and CDR2 are SGDLS and YYNGEE. The CDR3 is 14 amino acids. Trimming shortened V by 3 bases and J by 5 bases, and 11 bases separated the two germline ends. CDR3 nucleotides: TGTGCCAGCAGCGCCGGACAGAAAAATGAAAAACTGTTTTTT. The encoded protein is CASSAGQKNEKLFF.

Only one count was recorded for this clone. V usage is TRBV3-1 (or the pseudogene TRBV3-2) and J usage is TRBJ2-2, with TRBD2 identical over 13 bases. Per the germline V gene, CDR1 is LGHDT and CDR2 is YNNKEL (reference sequence). V lost 3 bases, J lost 0 bases, and 10 bases stayed unmatched. This CDR3 region has 20 residues. The CDR3 DNA reads as TGTGCCAGCAGCCAGACCCCGGGACTAGCGGGAACAACGAACACCGGGGAGCTGTTTTTT. Protein sequence: CASSQTPGLAGTTNTGELFF.

CDR3 amino acids: CAISDSGLAGGTETQYF. CDR3 in DNA: TGTGCCATCAGTGACTCAGGGCTAGCGGGAGGGACGGAGACCCAGTACTTC. This chain links TRBV10-3 with TRBJ2-5; TRBD2 agrees at 12 bases. The CDR3 has 17 amino acids. CDR1 is ENHRY and CDR2 is SYGVKD in the germline V gene. Trimming cost V 3 bases and J 5 bases; bases outside gene matches: 10.

The rearrangement links TRBV28 to TRBJ1-2; D ambiguous. Germline lookup yields CDR1 MDHEN and CDR2 SYDVKM. The CDR3 contains 15 residues. Trimming left V 0 bases short and J 8 bases short, with 16 bases between. The CDR3 is CASSLWLQSGRGYTF. The CDR3 DNA is TGTGCCAGCAGTTTATGGCTCCAATCCGGGAGGGGCTACACCTTC.

This chain uses TRBV7-2 with TRBJ1-6; D not certain. The germline V gene has CDR1 SGHTA and CDR2 FQGNSA. The CDR3 is 15 amino acids. Deletions cut 2 bases from V and 5 bases from J, with 10 bases between. The CDR3 sequence: CASSLQLQNNSPLHF. The CDR3 DNA follows: TGTGCCAGCAGCTTACAATTACAGAATAATTCACCCCTCCACTTT.

The chain has TRBV7-9 and TRBJ2-2; TRBD1 matches 7 bases. With 4 bases clipped from V and 5 bases from J, the junction kept 10 bases outside the gene matches. CDR3 size: 16 residues. The V gene's germline CDR1 is SEHNR and CDR2 FQNEAQ (reference sequence). The DNA of the CDR3 is TGTGCCAGCAGCTCAGACAGGGAGCGGAATACCGGGGAGCTGTTTTTT. Its translation is CASSSDRERNTGELFF.

The chain uses TRBV5-4 and TRBJ1-4; weak D call: TRBD1 (6 bases). The CDR3 length is 15 residues. Trimming cost V 4 bases and J 7 bases, with 17 bases left between them. Looked up from germline, CDR1 is SGHNT and CDR2 is YYREEE (reference sequence). The CDR3 nucleotides are TGTGCCAGCAGCACAGAGTCAGGGGCGGGTGAAAAACTGTTTTTT. Its translation: CASSTESGAGEKLFF.

The chain is built from TRBV4-1 and TRBJ2-7, with 11 positions matching TRBD2. V was clipped by 1 base and J by 2 bases; unmatched bases: 10. This CDR3 has 18 residues. Germline CDR1 MGHRA, CDR2 YSYEKL. CDR3 in DNA: TGCGCCAGCAGCCAAGTCGGTAGCGGGAGGGCGATTACCTACGAGCAGTACTTC. This gives the protein CASSQVGSGRAITYEQYF.

This chain uses TRBV7-8 with TRBJ1-2; 7 bases line up with TRBD1. The CDR3 totals 15 residues. Germline CDR1 is SGHVS and CDR2 is FQNEAQ. V lost 5 bases, J lost 6 bases, and 12 bases stayed unmatched. CDR3 region: CASSAEGAGPHGYTF. As DNA, the CDR3 is TGTGCCAGCAGCGCCGAGGGGGCGGGACCTCATGGCTACACCTTC.

The chain has TRBV6-5 and TRBJ2-5, with 10 bases that match TRBD2. Germline assignment: CDR1 MNHEY and CDR2 SVGAGI. The CDR3 runs to 14 residues. V lost 5 bases to trimming and J lost 5 bases; unmatched junction nucleotides: 5. This CDR3 reads CASSSGRASETQYF. The CDR3 nucleotides read TGTGCCAGCAGTAGCGGGAGGGCCTCGGAGACCCAGTACTTC.

The chain carries TRBV7-3 and TRBJ2-1; possible D gene TRBD2, 5 bases. From germline, CDR1 is SGHTA and CDR2 FQGTGA. CDR3 length equals 15 residues. V shed 4 bases and J shed 9 bases, with 19 bases lying between them. DNA for the CDR3: TGTGCCAGCAGCTCCACCGGCAGAGGGTCGGGTGAGCAGTTCTTC. It specifies CASSSTGRGSGEQFF. The whole variable domain, filled in from reference TRBV7-3 and TRBJ2-1, reads GAGVSQTPSNKVTEKGKYVELRCDPISGHTALYWYRQSLGQGPEFLIYFQGTGAADDSGLPNDRFFAVRPEGSVSTLKIQRTERGDSAVYLCASSSTGRGSGEQFFGPGTRLTVL.

This clone was picked up one time. The chain uses TRBV2 and TRBJ2-7; TRBD2 agrees at 8 bases. The CDR3 covers 14 residues. Per the germline V gene, CDR1 is SNHLY and CDR2 is FYNNEI. With 7 bases clipped from V and 4 bases from J, the junction kept 9 bases outside the gene matches. The CDR3 DNA is TGTGCCAGCAACCTAGCGGGCCCTCTATACGAGCAGTACTTC. It encodes CASNLAGPLYEQYF.